Listed below are T cell receptor beta chains from one sample, sequenced in a study of blood T cell repertoires in COVID-19. Profiling relied on immunoSEQ multiplex PCR, and the TCRdb table lists in-frame clones only, not all of them. This table has approximately 74,000 clones, 84% appearing once. The sequencing sample was made of peripheral blood. The receptors shown here come from a man between 65 and 85 years old with acute or convalescent COVID-19. The CDR3 runs from the conserved cysteine through the conserved F or W.

V gene	J gene	CDR3 protein
TRBV2	TRBJ2-5	CASVRDRQETQYF
TRBV7-9	TRBJ2-1	CASRKRLAGENEQFF
TRBV19	TRBJ1-5	CASRDRNSNQPQHF
TRBV14	TRBJ1-1	CASSHPGGADTEAFF
TRBV28	TRBJ2-7	CASSTTRVYEQYF
TRBV29-1	TRBJ2-7	CSVLVSYEQYF
TRBV5-1	TRBJ2-2	CASSYYRGSAGELFF
TRBV24-1	TRBJ2-2	CATSDSSVRTGRVGELFF
TRBV19	TRBJ1-4	CASSMDRATNEKLFF
TRBV18	TRBJ2-3	CASSLTSGPSTDTQYF
TRBV5-1	TRBJ2-6	CASRGVTGANVLTF
TRBV5-4	TRBJ2-1	CASSFLRLAGEQFF
TRBV19	TRBJ2-2	CASSIGGQVVPGELFF